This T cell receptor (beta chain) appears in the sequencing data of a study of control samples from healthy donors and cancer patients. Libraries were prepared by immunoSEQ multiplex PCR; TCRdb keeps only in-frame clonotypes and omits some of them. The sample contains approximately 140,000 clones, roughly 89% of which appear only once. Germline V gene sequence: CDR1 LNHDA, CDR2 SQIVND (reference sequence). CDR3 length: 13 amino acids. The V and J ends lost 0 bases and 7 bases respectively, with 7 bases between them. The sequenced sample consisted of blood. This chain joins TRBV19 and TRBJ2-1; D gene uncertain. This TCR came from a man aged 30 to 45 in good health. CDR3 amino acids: CASSIDWFNEQFF. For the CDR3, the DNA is TGTGCCAGTAGTATAGATTGGTTTAATGAGCAGTTCTTC.